Following are 2 T cell receptor beta chains from one sample sequenced in a study of cytotoxic CD8 clonotypes in ibrutinib-treated CLL. Libraries were prepared by immunoSEQ multiplex PCR; TCRdb keeps only in-frame clonotypes and omits some of them. The table lists roughly 250,000 clones, 70% of them singletons, with 15% in the top ten. The input for sequencing was PBMCs, taken after 24 months of ibrutinib treatment. Source of these receptors: a human donor with chronic lymphocytic leukemia.

The V gene is TRBV19, the J gene TRBJ2-1; no definite D call. CDR1 LNHDA and CDR2 SQIVND come from the germline V gene (reference sequence). The ends were cut back, 6 bases at V and 6 bases at J, with 18 bases in the middle. This CDR3 comprises 15 residues. The CDR3 coding sequence is TGTGCCAGTAGCCTGGGCCCCTTCGAATCCAATGAGCAGTTCTTC. Protein: CASSLGPFESNEQFF. The full variable domain, its missing parts supplied by reference TRBV19 and TRBJ2-1, is DGGITQSPKYLFRKEGQNVTLSCEQNLNHDAMYWYRQDPGQGLRLIYYSQIVNDFQKGDIAEGYSVSREKKESFPLTVTSAQKNPTAFYLCASSLGPFESNEQFFGPGTRLTVL.

The V gene is TRBV14, the J gene TRBJ2-5; D is ambiguous. V dropped 0 bases and J dropped 5 bases, with 16 bases sitting between them. The CDR3 covers 16 residues. Germline CDR1 is SGHDN and CDR2 is FVKESK. The CDR3 here is CASSQEGSVMVETQYF. The CDR3 DNA reads TGTGCCAGCAGCCAAGAAGGGTCGGTGATGGTTGAGACCCAGTACTTC.